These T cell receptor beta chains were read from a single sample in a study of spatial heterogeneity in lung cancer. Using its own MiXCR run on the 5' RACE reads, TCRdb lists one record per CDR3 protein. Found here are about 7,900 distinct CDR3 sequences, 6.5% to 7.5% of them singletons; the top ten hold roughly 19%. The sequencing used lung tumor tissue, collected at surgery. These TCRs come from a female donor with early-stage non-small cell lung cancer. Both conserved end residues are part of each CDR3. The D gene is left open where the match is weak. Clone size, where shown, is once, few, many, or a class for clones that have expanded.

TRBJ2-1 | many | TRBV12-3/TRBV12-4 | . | CASKQAHSTQYNEQFF | TGTGCCAGCAAACAGGCGCATTCCACCCAATACAATGAGCAGTTCTTC
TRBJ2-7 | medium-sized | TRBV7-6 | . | CASSLGDRYEQYF | TGTGCCAGCAGCTTAGGAGACAGGTACGAGCAGTACTTC
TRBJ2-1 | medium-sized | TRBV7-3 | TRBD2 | CASSLALASGNEQFF | TGTGCCAGCAGCCTCGCACTAGCGAGCGGCAATGAGCAGTTCTTC
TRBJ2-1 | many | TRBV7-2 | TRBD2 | CASSSSGTGEQFF | TGTGCCAGCAGCTCTAGCGGGACGGGGGAGCAGTTCTTC
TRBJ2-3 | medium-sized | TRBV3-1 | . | CASSRHWSAGQVDTQYF | TGTGCCAGCAGCCGCCACTGGTCGGCAGGGCAGGTAGATACGCAGTATTTT
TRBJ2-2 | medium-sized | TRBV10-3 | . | CAISESLDAGELFF | TGTGCCATCAGTGAGTCGTTGGACGCCGGGGAGCTGTTTTTT
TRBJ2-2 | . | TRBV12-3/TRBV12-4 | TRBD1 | CASSAYRGVTGELFF | TGTGCCAGCAGTGCCTACAGGGGGGTCACCGGGGAGCTGTTTTTT
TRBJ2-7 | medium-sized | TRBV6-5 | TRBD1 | CASRIAGTGLYEQYF | TGTGCCAGCAGAATTGCCGGGACAGGGTTATACGAGCAGTACTTC
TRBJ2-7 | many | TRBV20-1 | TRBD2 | CSASRLADPYEQYF | TGCAGTGCTAGCAGGCTAGCGGACCCCTACGAGCAGTACTTC
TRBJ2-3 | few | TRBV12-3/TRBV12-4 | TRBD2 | CASSFGLAATTDTQYF | TGTGCCAGCAGTTTTGGCCTAGCGGCGACCACAGATACGCAGTATTTT
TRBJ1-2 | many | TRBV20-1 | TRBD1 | CSAHDRANYGYTF | TGCAGTGCGCACGACAGGGCTAACTATGGCTACACCTTC
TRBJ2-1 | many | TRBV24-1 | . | CATSEGGGYNEQFF | TGTGCCACCAGTGAGGGGGGTGGATACAATGAGCAGTTCTTC
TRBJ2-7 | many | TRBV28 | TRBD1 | CASRTGSSYEQYF | TGTGCCAGCAGGACAGGGAGCTCCTACGAGCAGTACTTC
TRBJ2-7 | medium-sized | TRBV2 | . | CASSEQSSVAYEQYF | TGTGCCAGCAGTGAACAGTCCTCCGTTGCCTACGAGCAGTACTTC
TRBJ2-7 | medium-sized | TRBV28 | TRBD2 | CASSPAGLAAVYEQYF | TGTGCCAGCAGTCCGGCAGGACTAGCGGCCGTCTACGAGCAGTACTTC
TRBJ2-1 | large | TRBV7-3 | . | CASSLTSGALSDEQFF | TGTGCCAGCAGCTTAACTTCGGGTGCCCTATCGGATGAGCAGTTCTTC
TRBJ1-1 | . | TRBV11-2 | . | CASSFSYTEAFF | TGTGCCAGCAGCTTTTCGTACACTGAAGCTTTCTTT
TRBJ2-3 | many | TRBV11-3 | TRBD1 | CASSLRDSGDTQYF | TGTGCCAGCAGCTTACGGGACAGCGGAGATACGCAGTATTTT
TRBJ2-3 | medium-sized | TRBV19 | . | CATHPRFMTDTQYF | TGTGCCACCCACCCCAGGTTTATGACAGATACGCAGTATTTT
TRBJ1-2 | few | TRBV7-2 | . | CASSLVGDAAVGYGYTF | TGTGCCAGCAGCTTAGTGGGGGATGCCGCGGTTGGCTATGGCTACACCTTC
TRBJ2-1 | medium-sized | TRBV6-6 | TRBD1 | CASSEQGTEQFF | TGTGCCAGCAGTGAACAGGGGACTGAGCAGTTCTTC
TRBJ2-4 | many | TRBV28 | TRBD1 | CASSQTGVKLAKNIQYF | TGTGCCAGCAGTCAAACAGGGGTTAAATTAGCCAAAAACATTCAGTACTTC
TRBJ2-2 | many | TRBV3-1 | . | CASSGLVTGELFF | TGTGCCAGCAGCGGACTTGTCACCGGGGAGCTGTTTTTT
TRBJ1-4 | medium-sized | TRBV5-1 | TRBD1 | CASSRGQGGEKLFF | TGCGCCAGCAGCCGGGGACAGGGAGGCGAAAAACTGTTTTTT
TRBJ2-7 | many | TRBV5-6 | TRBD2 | CASGLSTSGATYEQYF | TGTGCCAGCGGCTTGTCTACTAGCGGGGCAACCTACGAGCAGTACTTC
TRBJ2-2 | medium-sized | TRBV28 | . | CASSIYSTGELFF | TGTGCCAGCAGTATATACAGCACCGGGGAGCTGTTTTTT
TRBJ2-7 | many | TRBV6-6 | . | CASSYLIGATSYEQYF | TGTGCCAGCAGTTACCTTATCGGGGCGACCTCCTACGAGCAGTACTTC
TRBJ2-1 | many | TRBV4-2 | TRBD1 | CASSREPGQSEGEQFF | TGTGCCAGCAGCCGTGAACCGGGACAGAGTGAAGGTGAGCAGTTCTTC
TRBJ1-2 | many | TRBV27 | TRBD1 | CASSSLGRQGGNYGYTF | TGTGCCAGCAGTTCCTTAGGCCGACAGGGGGGCAACTATGGCTACACCTTC
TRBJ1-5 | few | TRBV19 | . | CASGRLGQVSNQPQHF | TGTGCCAGTGGACGCCTCGGTCAGGTTAGCAATCAGCCCCAGCATTTT
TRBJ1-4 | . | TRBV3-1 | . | CASSQGAGIEKLFF | TGTGCCAGCAGCCAAGGAGCGGGGATTGAAAAACTGTTTTTT
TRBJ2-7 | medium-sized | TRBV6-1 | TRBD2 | CASRGAGETFYEQYF | TGTGCCAGCAGGGGAGCGGGAGAGACTTTCTACGAGCAGTACTTC
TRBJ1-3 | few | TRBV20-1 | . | CSALRVPGNTIYF | TGCAGTGCCCTTCGCGTGCCCGGAAACACCATATATTTT
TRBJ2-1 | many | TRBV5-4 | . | CASSYSRDYNEQFF | TGTGCCAGCAGCTATTCCAGGGACTACAATGAGCAGTTCTTC
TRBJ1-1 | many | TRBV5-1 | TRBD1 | CASSLDRGTMNTEAFF | TGCGCCAGCAGCTTGGACAGGGGGACAATGAACACTGAAGCTTTCTTT
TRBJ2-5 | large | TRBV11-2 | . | CASSRGHLQETQYF | TGTGCCAGCAGCCGAGGACACCTACAAGAGACCCAGTACTTC
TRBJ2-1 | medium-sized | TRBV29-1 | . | CSGGGDSYNEQFF | TGCAGCGGCGGCGGGGATTCCTACAATGAGCAGTTCTTC
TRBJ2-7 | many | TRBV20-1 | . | CSARHNARGTYEQYF | TGCAGTGCTAGACACAATGCACGTGGGACCTACGAGCAGTACTTC
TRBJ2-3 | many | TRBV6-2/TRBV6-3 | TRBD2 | CASSRRLAGPTDTQYF | TGTGCCAGCAGCCGGCGACTAGCGGGACCGACAGATACGCAGTATTTT
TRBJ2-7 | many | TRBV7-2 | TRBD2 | CASAPQRGRVNEQYF | TGTGCCAGCGCCCCCCAACGCGGGAGGGTTAACGAGCAGTACTTC
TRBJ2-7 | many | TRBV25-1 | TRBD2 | CASSGREAPSSYEQYF | TGTGCCAGCAGTGGGCGGGAGGCCCCTTCCTCCTACGAGCAGTACTTC
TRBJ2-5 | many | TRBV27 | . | CASSLSLGLPQETQYF | TGTGCCAGCAGTTTATCTTTGGGACTGCCCCAAGAGACCCAGTACTTC
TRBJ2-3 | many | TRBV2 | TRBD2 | CASTLAGGADTQYF | TGTGCCAGCACCCTAGCGGGGGGGGCAGATACGCAGTATTTT
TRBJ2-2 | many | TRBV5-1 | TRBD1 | CASSGTVDTGELFF | TGCGCCAGCAGCGGGACAGTTGACACCGGGGAGCTGTTTTTT
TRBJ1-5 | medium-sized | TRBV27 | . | CASTSRWGVGPQHF | TGTGCCAGCACCTCCAGGTGGGGGGTGGGGCCCCAGCATTTT
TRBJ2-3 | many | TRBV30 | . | CAWNRLGADTQYF | TGTGCCTGGAACCGATTGGGTGCAGATACGCAGTATTTT
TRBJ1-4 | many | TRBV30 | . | CAWNRGSHLEKLFF | TGTGCCTGGAATAGGGGCAGTCATCTTGAAAAACTGTTTTTT
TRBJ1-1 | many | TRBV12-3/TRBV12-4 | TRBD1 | CASSDRGRGTEAFF | TGTGCCAGCAGTGACAGGGGGCGAGGAACTGAAGCTTTCTTT
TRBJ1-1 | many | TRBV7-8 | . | CASSYDGGGMNTEAFF | TGTGCCAGCAGCTATGATGGGGGGGGCATGAACACTGAAGCTTTCTTT
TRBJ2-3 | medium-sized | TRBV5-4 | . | CASSPGKLSTDTQYF | TGTGCCAGCAGCCCAGGGAAGTTAAGCACAGATACGCAGTATTTT
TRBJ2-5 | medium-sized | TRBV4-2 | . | CASSQDPATSETQYF | TGTGCCAGCAGCCAAGACCCAGCTACCTCGGAGACCCAGTACTTC
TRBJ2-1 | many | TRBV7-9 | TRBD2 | CASPGASGRAIEQFF | TGTGCCAGCCCTGGGGCTAGCGGGAGGGCGATTGAGCAGTTCTTC
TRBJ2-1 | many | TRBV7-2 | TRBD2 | CASSLLRTSGNREFF | TGTGCCAGCAGCCTCCTTCGGACTAGCGGGAACCGGGAGTTCTTC
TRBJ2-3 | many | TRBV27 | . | CASSPNLASSTDTQYF | TGTGCCAGCAGTCCTAATCTGGCCTCTAGCACAGATACGCAGTATTTT
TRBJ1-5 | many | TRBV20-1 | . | CSANRADQPQHF | TGCAGTGCTAACAGGGCCGATCAGCCCCAGCATTTT
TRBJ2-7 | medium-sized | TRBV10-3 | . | CAISEEGRSSYEQYF | TGTGCCATCAGTGAGGAGGGTCGGAGCTCCTACGAGCAGTACTTC
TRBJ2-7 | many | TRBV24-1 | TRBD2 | CATSDLAGQLSYEQYF | TGTGCCACCAGTGATTTAGCGGGGCAACTCTCCTACGAGCAGTACTTC
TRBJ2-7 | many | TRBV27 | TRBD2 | CASSSQLAGAYEQYF | TGTGCCAGCAGTTCCCAGCTAGCGGGGGCCTACGAGCAGTACTTC
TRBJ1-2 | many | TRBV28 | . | CASSLGGSYGYTF | TGTGCCAGCAGTCTAGGAGGCTCCTATGGCTACACCTTC
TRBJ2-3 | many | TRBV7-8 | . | CASSFASGWSTDTQYF | TGTGCCAGCAGCTTCGCGTCGGGCTGGAGCACAGATACGCAGTATTTT